The present T cell receptor (beta chain) was sequenced within a study of cytomegalovirus exposure and HLA in healthy donors. The primer mix had 60 Vbeta and 13 Jbeta primers. The method was immunoSEQ multiplex PCR; TCRdb's version includes in-frame clones alone and lacks a portion of them. Here the sample table reports 45,000 to 55,000 clones. With regard to this clone: Its antigen remains unidentified.

Whole-study findings and limits: Later on, an analysis tied 15,000 to 20,000 TCR beta sequences to HLA alleles at 0.05 false discovery rate. According to a later analysis, donors in an Asian-associated ancestry cluster reportedly had fewer N-insertions than the approximately 670-donor mean. Most of the TCR beta V segments (in an earlier analysis) were productive either about 87% or about 30% of the time.

The CDR3 sequence is 19 residues long. V lost 5 bases to trimming and J lost 1 base; unmatched junction nucleotides: 19. Germline-derived CDR1 and CDR2 are SNHLY and FYNNEI. Donors were nominally healthy when sampled, though unrecorded immune exposures were likely. Input material: PBMCs. The rearrangement uses TRBV2 and TRBJ2-5; 7 bases fit TRBD1. The sequence was collected from a woman aged 45-65 years in good health and CMV-seropositive. CDR3 protein: CASSPKWGQSPSLQETQYF. The CDR3 DNA is TGTGCCAGCAGTCCAAAGTGGGGACAGAGCCCTTCCCTCCAAGAGACCCAGTACTTC.